These 23 T cell receptor beta chains originate from one sample sequenced in a study of response to subunit inactivated influenza vaccine. TCRdb independently ran MiXCR on the RT-PCR reads; one entry per CDR3 protein. The sample lists around 490,000 distinct CDR3 sequences; roughly 8.2% were seen once. Here the sequenced sample was PBMCs from blood, taken roughly 24 months after vaccination. All receptors derive from a man aged 50 to 69 who received an inactivated influenza vaccine.

The rearrangement uses TRBV11-2 and TRBJ2-3; TRBD2 matches at 15 bases. The germline CDR1 and CDR2 sequences are SGHAT and FQNNGV. CDR3 size: 16 residues. With 6 bases clipped from V and 6 bases from J, the junction kept 7 bases outside the gene matches. The CDR3, as DNA: TGTGCCAGCAGGGCCAGGACTAGCGGGGGGGTGGATACGCAGTATTTT. Translated, it gives CASRARTSGGVDTQYF.

This clonotype was seen repeatedly, ten times or more. The CDR3 region has the DNA TGCAGCGTTGATGCAGGGTTCACAGATACGCAGTATTTT. Its translation is CSVDAGFTDTQYF. The chain carries TRBV29-1 and TRBJ2-3; possible D gene TRBD1, 5 bases. Trimming shortened V by 3 bases and J by 2 bases, and 9 bases separated the two germline ends. Per the germline V gene, CDR1 is SQVTM and CDR2 is ANQGSEA. This CDR3 spans 13 amino acids.

This clonotype was seen only a few times. The chain carries TRBV20-1 and TRBJ1-4, with TRBD1 matching 9 bases. Germline CDR1 is DFQATT and CDR2 is SNEGSKA (reference sequence). V lost 4 bases to trimming and J lost 5 bases; unmatched junction nucleotides: 5. The CDR3 length is 14 residues. CDR3 nucleotide sequence: TGCAGTGCTACAGGGGGACAGGGAAATGAAAAACTGTTTTTT. Its protein is CSATGGQGNEKLFF.

The gene calls are TRBV5-1 and TRBJ1-4; no clear D gene. The CDR3 runs 15 residues. The germline V gene has CDR1 SGHRS and CDR2 YFSETQ. Trimming removed 4 bases at V and 5 bases at J, with 15 bases between. Here the CDR3 reads CASSAEGSRNEKLFF. The CDR3 DNA sequence: TGCGCCAGCAGCGCAGAAGGCAGCCGGAATGAAAAACTGTTTTTT.

There are a few counts of this clonotype. The V call is TRBV7-6, the J call TRBJ2-1, with a tentative D call TRBD2 (7 bases). V shed 5 bases and J shed 8 bases, with 22 bases lying between them. The CDR3 has 16 residues. Germline CDR1 reads SGHVS; CDR2 reads FNYEAQ. The CDR3 DNA follows: TGTGCCAGCAGCCTAAAGGGGGGGTCCGGTGTTGATGAGCAGTTCTTC. Protein product: CASSLKGGSGVDEQFF.

In this sample, this clonotype turned up a few times. This chain connects TRBV6-4 to TRBJ2-5; 9 bases are shared with TRBD1. Germline V CDR1 and CDR2: MRHNA, SNTAGT. The V segment lost 0 bases and the J segment 3 bases; nucleotides outside the gene matches: 14. This CDR3 region has 19 residues. CDR3 sequence (DNA): TGTGCCAGCAGTGACTCGAGGGTTGGGACGACAGGGGGTAAAGAGACCCAGTACTTC. As protein: CASSDSRVGTTGGKETQYF.

This clonotype was picked up a small number of times. This chain connects TRBV10-2 to TRBJ1-5; D gene ambiguous. Trimming left V 7 bases short and J 2 bases short, with 12 bases between. The CDR3 spans 14 residues. Germline V gives CDR1 WSHSY, CDR2 SAAADI. DNA of the CDR3: TGCGCCAGCAAGCATCGAGATGGCAATCAGCCCCAGCATTTT. Amino acids: CASKHRDGNQPQHF.

This clonotype was found a few times. The chain uses TRBV10-2 and TRBJ2-3; weak D call: TRBD2 (5 bases). This CDR3 has 15 amino acids. V was pared by 2 bases and J by 5 bases, with 14 bases between. Per the germline V gene, CDR1 is WSHSY and CDR2 is SAAADI. CDR3 nucleotide sequence: TGCGCCAGCAGTGAGCCCCCCCCCGGGGAAGATACGCAGTATTTT. This gives the protein CASSEPPPGEDTQYF.

This clonotype was counted between two and nine times. J is TRBJ1-1 and V is TRBV7-9, with D perhaps matching TRBD1 (6 bases). Germline V gene sequence: CDR1 SEHNR, CDR2 FQNEAQ (reference sequence). This CDR3 spans 13 amino acids. V lost 6 bases to trimming and J lost 7 bases, with 15 bases between them. The CDR3 here is CASRATTGFEAFF. CDR3 DNA sequence: TGTGCCAGCAGGGCTACTACAGGGTTTGAAGCTTTCTTT.

The table lists this clonotype with a few counts. V gene TRBV24-1 combines with J gene TRBJ2-2; TRBD1 aligns across 8 bases. The CDR3 loop spans 16 amino acids. With 4 bases clipped from V and 1 base from J, the junction kept 4 bases outside the gene matches. Germline-derived CDR1 and CDR2 are KGHDR and SFDVKD. The CDR3 DNA reads TGTGCCACCAGTGACCAGGGGACAGGGAACACCGGGGAGCTGTTTTTT. The encoded protein is CATSDQGTGNTGELFF.

There are a few counts of this clonotype. The chain employs TRBV27 and TRBJ1-2, with 10 bases that match TRBD1. Germline values: CDR1 MNHEY, CDR2 SMNVEV (reference sequence). V lost 0 bases to trimming and J lost 1 base; unmatched junction nucleotides: 2. The CDR3 sequence is 16 residues long. The CDR3 sequence: CASSLSGDRGNYGYTF. The CDR3, as DNA: TGTGCCAGCAGTTTATCAGGGGACAGGGGTAACTATGGCTACACCTTC.

This clonotype was counted only a few times. The chain employs TRBV4-3 and TRBJ2-3, with D possibly TRBD2 on 6 matching bases. CDR3 length: 12 amino acids. The V and J ends lost 4 bases and 8 bases respectively, with 10 bases between them. The germline CDR1 and CDR2 sequences are LGHNA and YSLEER. CDR3 in amino acids: CASSPPGSTQYF. DNA for the CDR3: TGCGCCAGCAGCCCCCCCGGGAGTACGCAGTATTTT.

The chain employs TRBV6-1 and TRBJ2-1, with D unclear. Germline-derived CDR1 and CDR2 are MNHNS and SASEGT. CDR3 length: 15 residues. The V end was cut by 6 bases, the J end by 3 bases, with 15 bases between. CDR3 coding DNA: TGTGCCAGCAGCCGAAATTGGCAGCACTACAATGAGCAGTTCTTC. It codes for CASSRNWQHYNEQFF.

In its sample, this clonotype was seen a few times. The J gene is TRBJ1-2, the V gene TRBV9; D remains ambiguous. Germline V gene data show CDR1 as SGDLS and CDR2 as YYNGEE. CDR3 length equals 12 residues. Trimming removed 3 bases at V and 4 bases at J, with 7 bases between. The CDR3 here is CASSGSAYGYTF. As DNA, the CDR3 is TGTGCCAGCAGCGGCTCCGCCTATGGCTACACCTTC.

The V and J genes are TRBV28 and TRBJ2-4; D uncertain. This CDR3 contains 19 residues. With 6 bases removed from V and 0 bases from J, the gap between germline ends came to 24 bases. Germline V gene lookup returns CDR1 MDHEN and CDR2 SYDVKM. The CDR3 coding sequence is TGTGCCAGCAGGTCTCGGAGACTGCAGAGAAGTCTAGCCAAAAACATTCAGTACTTC. This sequence encodes CASRSRRLQRSLAKNIQYF.

This clonotype showed up many times. This chain joins TRBV5-1 and TRBJ2-4, with TRBD1 matching 7 bases. The CDR3 totals 14 residues. The germline CDR1 and CDR2 sequences are SGHRS and YFSETQ. V dropped 0 bases and J dropped 10; count of bases not matched to a gene: 7. The CDR3 DNA follows: TGCGCCAGCAGCTTGGGACAGGGCGATTGGATTCAGTACTTC. Its protein is CASSLGQGDWIQYF.

To note about this clonotype: One base away lies a much larger clone, so this may be a sequencing read error. The chain carries TRBV12-3 or TRBV12-4 and TRBJ1-6; D call uncertain. CDR3 size: 13 residues. V was clipped by 4 bases and J by 11 bases, with 12 bases between them. CDR3 amino acids: CASSSQDSAPLHF. CDR3 nucleotides: TGTGCCAGCAGTTCTCAAGATTCCGCACCCCTCCACTTT.

This clonotype was seen ten or more times. This chain joins TRBV10-3 and TRBJ2-1, with unresolved D. This CDR3 has 14 amino acids. The ends were cut back, 6 bases at V and 10 bases at J, with 19 bases in the middle. The germline V gene encodes CDR1 ENHRY and CDR2 SYGVKD. CDR3 DNA sequence: TGTGCCATCAGACCCCAACGACATCCGCCAGAGCAGTTCTTC. Translated: CAIRPQRHPPEQFF.

This clonotype turned up a few times. V and J are TRBV4-3 and TRBJ1-1, with TRBD1 as a possible D gene (5 bases). CDR3 length: 15 residues. V lost 0 bases and J lost 1, with 9 bases in between. Germline CDR1 is LGHNA and CDR2 is YSLEER. DNA for the CDR3: TGCGCCAGCAGCCAAGAAGCAGGGTCGAACACTGAAGCTTTCTTT. It is translated as CASSQEAGSNTEAFF.

The sample holds many counts of this clonotype. The chain couples TRBV12-3 or TRBV12-4 to TRBJ2-3, with D tentatively TRBD2 (6 bases). This CDR3 region has 16 residues. The V gene lost 8 bases and the J gene lost 4 bases, with 22 bases spanning the gap. CDR3 nucleotide sequence: TGTGCCAGCGCCGTCGAAAGCGGGTCGGTGGCAGATACGCAGTATTTT. Translating it yields CASAVESGSVADTQYF.

This clonotype has a count of ten or more. The rearrangement uses TRBV14 and TRBJ1-2; D unresolved. V was trimmed by 6 bases and J by 6 bases, leaving 8 bases between them. The CDR3 has 11 residues. CDR1 is SGHDN and CDR2 is FVKESK in the germline V gene. CDR3 sequence reads: CASSQYDGYTF. CDR3 DNA: TGTGCCAGCAGTCAATATGATGGCTACACCTTC.

With respect to this clonotype: A much bigger clone sits one base away, suggesting this may be a read error. The chain carries TRBV3-1 and TRBJ2-7, with 7 bases lining up with TRBD1. Germline-derived CDR1 and CDR2 are LGHDT and YNNKEL (reference sequence). This CDR3 comprises 14 residues. The CDR3 DNA sequence: TGTGCCGGCAGCCCGACAGGGTACTCCTACGAGCAGTACTTC. Translating gives CAGSPTGYSYEQYF.

With regard to this clonotype: A junction end diverges from the germline sequence, so it may reflect a read error. J is TRBJ2-7 and V is TRBV11-2; D is possibly TRBD1 (6 bases). There are 16 residues in the CDR3. Germline CDR1 is SGHAT and CDR2 is FQNNGV. Here the CDR3 DNA reads TGTGCCAGCAGCTTAGGGGGGCGGTGGAGCTCCCACGAGCAGTACTTC. Residues: CASSLGGRWSSHEQYF. Looking up the rest from reference TRBV11-2 and TRBJ2-7 gives the full variable domain: EAGVAQSPRYKIIEKRQSVAFWCNPISGHATLYWYQQILGQGPKLLIQFQNNGVVDDSQLPKDRFSAERLKGVDSTLKIQPAKLEDSAVYLCASSLGGRWSSHEQYFGPGTRLTVT.